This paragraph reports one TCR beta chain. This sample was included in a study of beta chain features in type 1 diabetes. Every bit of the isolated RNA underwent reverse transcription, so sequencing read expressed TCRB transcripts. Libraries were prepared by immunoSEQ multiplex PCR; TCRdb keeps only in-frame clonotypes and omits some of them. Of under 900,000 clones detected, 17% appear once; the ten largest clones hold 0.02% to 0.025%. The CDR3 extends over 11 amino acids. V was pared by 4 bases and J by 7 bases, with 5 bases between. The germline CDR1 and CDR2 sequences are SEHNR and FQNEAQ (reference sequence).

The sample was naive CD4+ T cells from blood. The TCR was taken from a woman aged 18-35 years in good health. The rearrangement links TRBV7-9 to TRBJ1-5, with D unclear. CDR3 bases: TGTGCCAGCAGCTGGTGGCAGCCCCAGCATTTT. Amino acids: CASSWWQPQHF.